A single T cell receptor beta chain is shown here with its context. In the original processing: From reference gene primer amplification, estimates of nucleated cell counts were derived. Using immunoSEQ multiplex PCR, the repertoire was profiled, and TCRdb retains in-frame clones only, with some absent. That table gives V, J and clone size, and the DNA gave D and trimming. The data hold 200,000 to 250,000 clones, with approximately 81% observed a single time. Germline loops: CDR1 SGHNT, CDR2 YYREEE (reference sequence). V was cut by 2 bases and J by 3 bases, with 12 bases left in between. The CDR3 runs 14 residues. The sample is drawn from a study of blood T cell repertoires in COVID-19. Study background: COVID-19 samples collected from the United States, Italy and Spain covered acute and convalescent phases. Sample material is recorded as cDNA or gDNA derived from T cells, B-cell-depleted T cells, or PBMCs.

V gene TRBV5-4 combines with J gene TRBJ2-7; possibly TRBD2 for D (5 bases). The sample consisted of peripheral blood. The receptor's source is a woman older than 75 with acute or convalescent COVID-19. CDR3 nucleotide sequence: TGTGCCAGCAGCTTAGGGATCGGGATCTACGAGCAGTACTTC. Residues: CASSLGIGIYEQYF.